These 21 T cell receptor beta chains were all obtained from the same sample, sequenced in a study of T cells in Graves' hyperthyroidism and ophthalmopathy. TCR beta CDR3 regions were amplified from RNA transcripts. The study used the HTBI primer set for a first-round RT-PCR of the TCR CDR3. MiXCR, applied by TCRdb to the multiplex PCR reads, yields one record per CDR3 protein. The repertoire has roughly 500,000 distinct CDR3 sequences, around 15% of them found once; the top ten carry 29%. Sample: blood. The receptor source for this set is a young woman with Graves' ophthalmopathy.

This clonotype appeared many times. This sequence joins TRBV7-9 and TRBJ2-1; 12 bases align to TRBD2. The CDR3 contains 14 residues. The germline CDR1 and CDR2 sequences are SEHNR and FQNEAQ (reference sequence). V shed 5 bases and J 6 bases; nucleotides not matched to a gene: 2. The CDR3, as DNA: TGTGCCAGCAGCCGGACTAGCGGGACCAATGAGCAGTTCTTC. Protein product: CASSRTSGTNEQFF.

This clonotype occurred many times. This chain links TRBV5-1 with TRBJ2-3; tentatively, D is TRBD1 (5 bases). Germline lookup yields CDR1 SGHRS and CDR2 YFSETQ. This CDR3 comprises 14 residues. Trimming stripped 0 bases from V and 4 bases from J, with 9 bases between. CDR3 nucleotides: TGCGCCAGCAGCTTGGACAGGACGCCAGATACGCAGTATTTT. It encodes CASSLDRTPDTQYF.

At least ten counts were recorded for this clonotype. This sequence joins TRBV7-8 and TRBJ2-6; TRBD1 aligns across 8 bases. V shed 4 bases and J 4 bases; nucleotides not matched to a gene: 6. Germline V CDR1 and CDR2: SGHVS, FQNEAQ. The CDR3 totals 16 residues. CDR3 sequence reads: CASSSTGGSGANVLTF. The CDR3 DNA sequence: TGTGCCAGCAGCTCTACAGGGGGATCAGGGGCCAACGTCCTGACTTTC.

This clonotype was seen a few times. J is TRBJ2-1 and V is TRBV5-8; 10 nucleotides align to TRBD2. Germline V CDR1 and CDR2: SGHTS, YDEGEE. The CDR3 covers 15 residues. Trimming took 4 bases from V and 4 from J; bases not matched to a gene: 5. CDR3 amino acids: CASSPWTSGYNEQFF. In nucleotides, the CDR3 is TGTGCCAGCAGCCCCTGGACTAGCGGATACAATGAGCAGTTCTTC.

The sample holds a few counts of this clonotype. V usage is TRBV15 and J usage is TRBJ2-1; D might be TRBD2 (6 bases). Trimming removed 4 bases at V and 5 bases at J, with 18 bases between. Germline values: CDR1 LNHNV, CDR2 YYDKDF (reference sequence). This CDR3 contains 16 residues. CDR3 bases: TGTGCCACCAGCAACGGCTTCGGGGGAGTCCACAATGAGCAGTTCTTC. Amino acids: CATSNGFGGVHNEQFF.

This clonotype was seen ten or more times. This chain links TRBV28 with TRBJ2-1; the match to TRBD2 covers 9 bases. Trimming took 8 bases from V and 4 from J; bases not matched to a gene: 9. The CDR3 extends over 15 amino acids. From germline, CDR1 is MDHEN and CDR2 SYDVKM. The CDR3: CASALAGGRYNEQFF. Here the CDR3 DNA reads TGTGCCAGCGCTTTGGCGGGAGGGCGTTACAATGAGCAGTTCTTC.

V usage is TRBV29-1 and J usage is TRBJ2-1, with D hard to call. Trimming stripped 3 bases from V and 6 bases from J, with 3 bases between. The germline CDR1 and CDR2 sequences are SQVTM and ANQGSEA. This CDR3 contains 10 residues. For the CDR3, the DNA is TGCAGCGTTGATGGCAATGAGCAGTTCTTC. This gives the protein CSVDGNEQFF.

CDR3 sequence reads: CSASLRVTYEQYF. As DNA, the CDR3 is TGCAGTGCTAGCCTAAGGGTTACCTACGAGCAGTACTTC. V usage is TRBV20-1 and J usage is TRBJ2-7; no clear D gene. Germline CDR1 is DFQATT and CDR2 is SNEGSKA (reference sequence). The ends were cut back, 3 bases at V and 2 bases at J, with 11 bases in the middle. The CDR3 runs to 13 residues.

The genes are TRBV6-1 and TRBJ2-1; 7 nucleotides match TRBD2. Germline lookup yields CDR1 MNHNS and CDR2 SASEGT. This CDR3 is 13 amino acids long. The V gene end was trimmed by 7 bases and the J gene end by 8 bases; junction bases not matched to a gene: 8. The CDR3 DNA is TGTGCCAGCACCCAACTAGCGAAAGATGAGCAGTTCTTC. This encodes CASTQLAKDEQFF.

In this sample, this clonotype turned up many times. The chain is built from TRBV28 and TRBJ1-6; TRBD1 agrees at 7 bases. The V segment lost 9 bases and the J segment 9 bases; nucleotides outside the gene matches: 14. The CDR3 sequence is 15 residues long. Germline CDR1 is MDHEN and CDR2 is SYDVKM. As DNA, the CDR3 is TGTGCCAGGACGACAGGGCCGATGAGAACTTCACCCCTCCACTTT. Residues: CARTTGPMRTSPLHF.

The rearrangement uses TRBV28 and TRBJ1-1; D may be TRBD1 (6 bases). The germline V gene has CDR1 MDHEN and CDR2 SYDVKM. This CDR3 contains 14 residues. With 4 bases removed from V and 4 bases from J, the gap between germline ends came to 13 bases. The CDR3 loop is CASSSYREGTEAFF. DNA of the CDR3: TGTGCCAGCAGTTCCTACAGGGAGGGCACTGAAGCTTTCTTT.

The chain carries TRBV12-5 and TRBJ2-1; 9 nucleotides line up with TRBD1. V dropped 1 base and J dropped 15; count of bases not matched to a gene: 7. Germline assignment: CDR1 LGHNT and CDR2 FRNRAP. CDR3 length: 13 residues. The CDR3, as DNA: TGTGCTAGTGGTTTGGGGGACAGGGATCGGCGGTTCTTC. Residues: CASGLGDRDRRFF. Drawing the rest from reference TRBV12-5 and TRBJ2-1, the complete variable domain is DARVTQTPRHKVTEMGQEVTMRCQPILGHNTVFWYRQTMMQGLELLAYFRNRAPLDDSGMPKDRFSAEMPDATLATLKIQPSEPRDSAVYFCASGLGDRDRRFFGPGTRLTVL.

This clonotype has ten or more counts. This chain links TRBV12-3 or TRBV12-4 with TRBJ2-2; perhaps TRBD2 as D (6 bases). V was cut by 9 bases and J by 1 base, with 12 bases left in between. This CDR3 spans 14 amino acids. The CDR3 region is CASSGGMNTGELFF. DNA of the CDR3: TGTGCCAGTTCTGGGGGGATGAACACCGGGGAGCTGTTTTTT.

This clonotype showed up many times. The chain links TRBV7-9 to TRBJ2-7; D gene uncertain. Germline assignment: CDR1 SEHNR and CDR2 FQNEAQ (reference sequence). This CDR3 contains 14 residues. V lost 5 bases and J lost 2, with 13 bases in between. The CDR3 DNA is TGTGCCAGCAGCCACCCACAGCCAGCCTACGAGCAGTACTTC. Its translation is CASSHPQPAYEQYF.

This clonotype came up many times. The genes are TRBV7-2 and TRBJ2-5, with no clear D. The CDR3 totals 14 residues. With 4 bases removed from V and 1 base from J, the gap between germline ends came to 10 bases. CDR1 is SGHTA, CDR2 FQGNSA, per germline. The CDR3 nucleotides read TGTGCCAGCAGCTCACCGCCCATCCAAGAGACCCAGTACTTC. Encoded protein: CASSSPPIQETQYF.

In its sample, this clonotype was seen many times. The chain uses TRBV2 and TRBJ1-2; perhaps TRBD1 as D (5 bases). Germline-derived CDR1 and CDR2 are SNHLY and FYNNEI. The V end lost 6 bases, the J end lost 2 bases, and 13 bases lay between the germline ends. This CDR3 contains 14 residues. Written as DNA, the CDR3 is TGTGCCAGCAGCAGAACCCCAGGGAACTATGGCTACACCTTC. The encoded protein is CASSRTPGNYGYTF.

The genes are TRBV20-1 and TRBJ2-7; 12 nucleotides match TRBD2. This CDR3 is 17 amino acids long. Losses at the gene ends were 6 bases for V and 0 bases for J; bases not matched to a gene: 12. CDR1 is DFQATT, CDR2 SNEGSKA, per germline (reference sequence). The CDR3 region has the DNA TGCAGTGCGGTGGGACTAGCGGGCGGAGGGAGCTCCTACGAGCAGTACTTC. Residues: CSAVGLAGGGSSYEQYF.

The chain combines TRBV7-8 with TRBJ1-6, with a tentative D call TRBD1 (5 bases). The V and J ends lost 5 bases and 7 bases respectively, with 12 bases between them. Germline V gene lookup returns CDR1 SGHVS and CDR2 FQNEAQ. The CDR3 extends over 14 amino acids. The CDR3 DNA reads TGTGCCAGCAGCCAGGGAGCCGAGAATTCACCCCTCCACTTT. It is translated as CASSQGAENSPLHF.

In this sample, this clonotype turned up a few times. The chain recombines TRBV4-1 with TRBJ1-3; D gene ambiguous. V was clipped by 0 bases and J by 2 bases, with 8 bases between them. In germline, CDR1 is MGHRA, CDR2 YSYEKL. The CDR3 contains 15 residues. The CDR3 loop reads CASSQEREAGNTIYF. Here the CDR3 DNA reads TGCGCCAGCAGCCAAGAAAGGGAGGCTGGAAACACCATATATTTT.

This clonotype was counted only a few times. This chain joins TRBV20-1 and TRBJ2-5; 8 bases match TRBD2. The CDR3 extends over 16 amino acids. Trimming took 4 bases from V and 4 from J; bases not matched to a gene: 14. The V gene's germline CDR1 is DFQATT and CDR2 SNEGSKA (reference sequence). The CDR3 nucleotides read TGCAGTGCTAATCCGCCTATCGGGGGGGGACGAGAGACCCAGTACTTC. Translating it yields CSANPPIGGGRETQYF.

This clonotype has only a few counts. CDR3 nucleotides: TGTGCCAGCAGCTGGACAGGGAGCGGCGGGGAGCTGTTTTTT. This encodes CASSWTGSGGELFF. The rearrangement uses TRBV27 and TRBJ2-2; 8 bases line up with TRBD1. This CDR3 has 14 amino acids. The J segment lost 7 bases and the V segment lost 6 bases, leaving 7 bases of the junction unmatched. Germline CDR1 is MNHEY and CDR2 is SMNVEV (reference sequence).